Listed below are T cell receptor beta chains from one sample, sequenced in a study of monozygotic twins with inflammatory bowel disease. TCRdb reprocessed the 5' RACE reads and stores each CDR3 protein as one record, lacking DNA. The ten top clones account for around 7%, within a sample of 150,000 or so distinct CDR3 sequences. The sequencing sample was made of blood. Source of these receptors: a human donor with ulcerative colitis or Crohn's disease, or a healthy co-twin of an affected twin (not recorded which). Each CDR3 is given with its conserved first and last residue. Fields, in order: V gene, J gene, CDR3 protein.

>TRBV27|TRBJ1-2
CASSSNRGRGYTF
>TRBV4-2|TRBJ2-3
CASRGTSGGLYTDTQYF
>TRBV6-4|TRBJ2-3
CASSAGLADTDTQYF
>TRBV20-1|TRBJ2-3
CSASGLAGLTPDTQYF
>TRBV12-3/TRBV12-4|TRBJ2-1
CASSDGSLSYNEQFF
>TRBV18|TRBJ1-1
CASSQLQGPNTEAFF
>TRBV10-1|TRBJ1-6
CASSAGPNSPLHF
>TRBV12-3/TRBV12-4|TRBJ2-7
CASSWASGMTYEQYF
>TRBV18|TRBJ2-5
CASSPTTSVQETQYF
>TRBV5-8|TRBJ1-2
CASSVGQGINYGYTF
>TRBV20-1|TRBJ1-1
CSADRDRGTTEAFF
>TRBV29-1|TRBJ1-1
CSAGTVQGEAFF
>TRBV20-1|TRBJ2-7
CSARVTSGRSYPYEQYF
>TRBV18|TRBJ2-7
CASSMATRAIYEQYF
>TRBV5-1|TRBJ2-1
CASSSQGDEQFF
>TRBV7-9|TRBJ1-2
CASSYGQNYGYTF
>TRBV7-9|TRBJ1-1
CASSPSSFGGGAFF